Shown below are 25 T cell receptor beta chains from a single sample sequenced in a study of blood T cell repertoires in COVID-19. Generated by immunoSEQ multiplex PCR, the TCRdb table keeps only in-frame clones and is missing some. The sample records about 140,000 clones, roughly 84% being singletons. Sequencing was carried out using PBMCs or T cells enriched from blood (not recorded which). These receptors were collected from a man in his 70s who had been exposed to COVID-19.

V gene TRBV5-3 combines with J gene TRBJ2-4; 7 nucleotides match TRBD2. TRBV5-3 is known as an ORF, though its function is uncertain. V shed 0 bases and J 0 bases; nucleotides not matched to a gene: 3. The CDR3 is made up of 16 amino acids. The CDR3 DNA reads TGTGCCAGAAGCTTGGAGGGAGGGGCAGCCAAAAACATTCAGTACTTC. Amino acids: CARSLEGGAAKNIQYF.

The gene calls are TRBV5-8 and TRBJ1-2, with D perhaps matching TRBD1 (5 bases). Looked up from germline, CDR1 is SGHTS and CDR2 is YDEGEE. Between the trimmed V and J ends, which lost 4 bases and 8 bases, there was a span of 24 bases. The CDR3 has 16 residues. The CDR3 region is CASSPGVREGSGGYTF. DNA of the CDR3: TGTGCCAGCAGCCCTGGGGTTCGGGAGGGGAGTGGAGGCTACACCTTC.

The chain has TRBV2 and TRBJ2-1; TRBD2 might be the D (5 bases). The ends were cut back, 5 bases at V and 0 bases at J, with 11 bases in the middle. Germline V gene sequence: CDR1 SNHLY, CDR2 FYNNEI. The CDR3 spans 15 residues. The CDR3: CASSRETSSYNEQFF. The CDR3 DNA reads as TGTGCCAGCAGTAGGGAGACAAGCTCCTACAATGAGCAGTTCTTC.

The V gene is TRBV3-1 (or the pseudogene TRBV3-2), the J gene TRBJ2-1, with 8 bases matching TRBD1. The V gene's germline CDR1 is LGHDT and CDR2 YNNKEL (reference sequence). The CDR3 loop spans 13 amino acids. The trim removed 3 bases at V and 10 bases at J, leaving 5 bases unmatched. CDR3 protein: CASSQVDRGEQFF. The DNA for the CDR3 is TGTGCCAGCAGCCAGGTAGACAGGGGCGAGCAGTTCTTC.

V usage is TRBV19 and J usage is TRBJ1-6; D not certain. This CDR3 has 17 residues. Germline CDR1 is LNHDA and CDR2 is SQIVND (reference sequence). The V end lost 8 bases, the J end lost 9 bases, and 26 bases lay between the germline ends. In DNA form, the CDR3 reads TGTGCCAGTCAGAGAACATTACAGCTTATGGCCGGTTCACCCCTCCACTTT. Translation gives CASQRTLQLMAGSPLHF. The complete variable domain, with remaining parts taken from reference TRBV19 and TRBJ1-6, reads DGGITQSPKYLFRKEGQNVTLSCEQNLNHDAMYWYRQDPGQGLRLIYYSQIVNDFQKGDIAEGYSVSREKKESFPLTVTSAQKNPTAFYLCASQRTLQLMAGSPLHFGNGTRLTVT.

The chain couples TRBV3-1 (or the pseudogene TRBV3-2) to TRBJ2-2; 7 bases are a match to TRBD2. This CDR3 is 14 amino acids long. Germline CDR1 and CDR2: LGHDT and YNNKEL (reference sequence). V dropped 9 bases and J dropped 5; count of bases not matched to a gene: 9. The CDR3 DNA sequence: TGTGCCAGTTTGGGCCAGGGAGGGACCGGGGAGCTGTTTTTT. As protein: CASLGQGGTGELFF.

The CDR3 region has the DNA TGTGCCAGCAGCCCCTACGGGGCCGGGGAGCTGTTTTTT. Translation: CASSPYGAGELFF. The chain links TRBV7-2 to TRBJ2-2; D is perhaps TRBD2 (5 bases). The CDR3 sequence is 13 residues long. V was clipped by 5 bases and J by 6 bases, with 10 bases between them. The germline gives CDR1 SGHTA, CDR2 FQGNSA.

The CDR3 bases are TGTGCCAGCAGTGTGGGTATGAGGGATTCACCCCTCCACTTT. Protein: CASSVGMRDSPLHF. The gene calls are TRBV6-4 and TRBJ1-6; D gene unclear. V lost 4 bases and J lost 8, with 12 bases in between. This CDR3 comprises 14 residues. The germline V gene has CDR1 MRHNA and CDR2 SNTAGT.

This clone was detected only once. This rearrangement joins TRBV7-9 to TRBJ1-3; D possibly corresponds to TRBD1 (5 bases). Germline V CDR1 and CDR2: SEHNR, FQNEAQ (reference sequence). Trimming cost V 4 bases and J 0 bases, with 19 bases left between them. The CDR3 is made up of 18 amino acids. The CDR3 DNA sequence: TGTGCCAGCAGCTCTCTTTTAGAACAGCAGGGCTCTGGAAACACCATATATTTT. Amino acid sequence: CASSSLLEQQGSGNTIYF.

The V gene is TRBV6-2 or TRBV6-3, the J gene TRBJ2-7, with 7 bases lining up with TRBD2. The CDR3 totals 15 residues. Trimming at V came to 2 bases and at J to 3 bases, leaving 7 bases not matched to a gene. The V gene's germline CDR1 is MNHEY and CDR2 SVGEGT. For the CDR3, the DNA is TGTGCCAGCAGTTACGGGAGGGGCTGGAACTACGAGCAGTACTTC. Protein: CASSYGRGWNYEQYF.

This clone showed up just a few times. The chain uses TRBV27 and TRBJ2-1; TRBD2 might be the D (7 bases). The CDR3 loop spans 15 amino acids. Germline V CDR1 and CDR2: MNHEY, SMNVEV (reference sequence). Deletions cut 8 bases from V and 2 bases from J, with 16 bases between. The CDR3, as DNA: TGTGCCAGCGGGGGGGCGGGGGCCACCTACAATGAGCAGTTCTTC. Its protein is CASGGAGATYNEQFF.

In its sample, this clone was seen many times. The chain combines TRBV19 with TRBJ2-7, with 8 bases lining up with TRBD1. Trimming cost V 4 bases and J 5 bases; bases outside gene matches: 7. From germline, CDR1 is LNHDA and CDR2 SQIVND (reference sequence). This CDR3 has 14 residues. CDR3 loop: CASSKTGGLDEQYF. The CDR3 DNA is TGTGCCAGTAGTAAAACAGGGGGGCTCGACGAGCAGTACTTC.

The chain employs TRBV3-1 (or the pseudogene TRBV3-2) and TRBJ2-7; 9 bases map to TRBD2. This CDR3 has 14 residues. The trim removed 1 base at V and 6 bases at J, leaving 4 bases unmatched. Germline V CDR1 and CDR2: LGHDT, YNNKEL (reference sequence). The CDR3 DNA follows: TGTGCCAGCAGCCAAGTAGGGACTAGCAGCGAGCAGTACTTC. Translation gives CASSQVGTSSEQYF.

This chain uses TRBV2 with TRBJ1-1, with D unresolved. Germline lookup yields CDR1 SNHLY and CDR2 FYNNEI. V lost 10 bases and J lost 0, with 12 bases in between. The CDR3 loop spans 13 amino acids. The CDR3 nucleotides are TGTGCCACCTTACTTACAGTGAACACTGAAGCTTTCTTT. This gives the protein CATLLTVNTEAFF.

The chain is built from TRBV7-2 and TRBJ2-2, with a tentative D call TRBD1 (6 bases). Per the germline V gene, CDR1 is SGHTA and CDR2 is FQGNSA. Trimming pared 4 bases from V and 4 bases from J, leaving 19 bases between. There are 17 residues in the CDR3. CDR3 bases: TGTGCCAGCAGCTCCCAGCCCTCGGGACAAACCACCGGGGAGCTGTTTTTT. Translating it yields CASSSQPSGQTTGELFF.

J is TRBJ1-5 and V is TRBV4-1; 8 bases match TRBD1. V was clipped by 3 bases and J by 4 bases; unmatched bases: 5. The CDR3 is made up of 15 amino acids. Germline V CDR1 and CDR2: MGHRA, YSYEKL. CDR3 nucleotides: TGCGCCAGCAGCCATGGACAGGGCTCGAATCAGCCCCAGCATTTT. Protein product: CASSHGQGSNQPQHF.

CDR3: CASRRQGSEAFF. In DNA, the CDR3 is TGTGCCAGCAGACGACAGGGTTCTGAAGCTTTCTTT. This sequence joins TRBV6-6 and TRBJ1-1; 7 nucleotides agree with TRBD1. The germline gives CDR1 MNHNY, CDR2 SVGAGI (reference sequence). V lost 6 bases to trimming and J lost 6 bases; unmatched junction nucleotides: 4. The CDR3 is 12 residues long.

The V gene is TRBV28, the J gene TRBJ2-7; TRBD2 is a possible D gene (5 bases). V lost 5 bases to trimming and J lost 0 bases, with 17 bases between them. The CDR3 length is 16 residues. Germline V lookup: CDR1 MDHEN, CDR2 SYDVKM. The CDR3 DNA is TGTGCCAGCAGTACCCACCTCGGACTGAGCTCCTACGAGCAGTACTTC. The encoded protein is CASSTHLGLSSYEQYF.

The rearrangement joins TRBV28 to TRBJ1-5; D possibly corresponds to TRBD1 (6 bases). V was trimmed by 6 bases and J by 5 bases, leaving 20 bases between them. Germline lookup yields CDR1 MDHEN and CDR2 SYDVKM. This CDR3 region has 16 residues. Written as DNA, the CDR3 is TGTGCCAGCAGGAAACAGGGAGGGCCCTTCGATCAGCCCCAGCATTTT. Translation gives CASRKQGGPFDQPQHF.

This rearrangement joins TRBV9 to TRBJ2-7, with D tentatively TRBD1 (6 bases). The germline gives CDR1 SGDLS, CDR2 YYNGEE. This CDR3 is 14 amino acids long. The V end lost 3 bases, the J end lost 0 bases, and 10 bases lay between the germline ends. The CDR3 loop is CASSERQASYEQYF. Written as DNA, the CDR3 is TGTGCCAGCAGCGAGAGACAGGCCTCCTACGAGCAGTACTTC.

J is TRBJ1-3 and V is TRBV7-8; TRBD1 might be the D (5 bases). V was cut by 3 bases and J by 0 bases, with 9 bases left in between. Germline lookup yields CDR1 SGHVS and CDR2 FQNEAQ. The CDR3 is 15 residues long. CDR3 sequence: CASSFMGGSGNTIYF. The CDR3 DNA sequence: TGTGCCAGCAGCTTCATGGGGGGCTCTGGAAACACCATATATTTT.

The V and J genes are TRBV19 and TRBJ2-7; 11 bases fit TRBD2. CDR3 size: 14 residues. CDR1 is LNHDA, CDR2 SQIVND, per germline (reference sequence). The V gene end was trimmed by 5 bases and the J gene end by 6 bases; junction bases not matched to a gene: 6. The chain's CDR3 is CASSLAGGFLEQYF. Written as DNA, the CDR3 is TGTGCCAGTAGTTTAGCGGGAGGGTTTCTCGAGCAGTACTTC.

V usage is TRBV5-6 and J usage is TRBJ1-5, with D possibly TRBD1 on 5 matching bases. Germline V gene sequence: CDR1 SGHDT, CDR2 YYEEEE. This CDR3 is 16 amino acids long. The V gene lost 4 bases and the J gene lost 4 bases, with 18 bases spanning the gap. The CDR3 DNA sequence: TGTGCCAGCAGCCGGGGGGGACCCAAGGGTAATCAGCCCCAGCATTTT. Protein sequence: CASSRGGPKGNQPQHF.

The V call is TRBV4-3, the J call TRBJ2-7; no firm D call. Germline CDR1 reads LGHNA; CDR2 reads YSLEER. Between the trimmed V and J ends, which lost 1 base and 6 bases, there was a span of 10 bases. The CDR3 is made up of 13 amino acids. CDR3 in amino acids: CASSQARLSEQYF. CDR3 nucleotide sequence: TGCGCCAGCAGCCAAGCGCGGCTTAGCGAGCAGTACTTC.

The chain's CDR3 is CASSLPGGVWGYTF. In DNA, the CDR3 is TGTGCCAGCAGCTTACCAGGGGGCGTGTGGGGCTACACCTTC. The chain combines TRBV7-2 with TRBJ1-2; 8 bases align to TRBD1. The V segment lost 2 bases and the J segment 8 bases; nucleotides outside the gene matches: 7. The germline V gene has CDR1 SGHTA and CDR2 FQGNSA. The CDR3 covers 14 residues.